This is a list of T cell receptor beta chains from one sample in a study of metastatic and nonmetastatic thyroid tumors. TCRdb reassembled clones from the PCR reads with MiXCR. The data show 75,000 to 100,000 clones, 12% seen once. The sequenced material came from blood. The receptors were sampled from a female donor with papillary thyroid cancer or a benign thyroid nodule (not recorded which). Some clones in this sample may be carry-over from other donors' samples. Each CDR3 is given with its conserved first and last residue. The order of the fields is D gene, J gene, V gene, CDR3 length, clone size, CDR3 protein, CDR3 DNA. A D gene is named only where the DNA matches it firmly. Rows may omit the clone size; those that give it use once, few, many or a size class.

D: -; J: TRBJ1-2; V: TRBV9; length: 16; size: many; CDR3: CASSVAPTSRGYGYTF; DNA: TGTGCCAGCAGCGTAGCCCCCACAAGCAGGGGCTATGGCTACACCTTC
D: -; J: TRBJ1-6; V: TRBV4-3; length: 15; size: many; CDR3: CASSQGSSYNSPLHF; DNA: TGCGCCAGCAGCCAAGGGAGCTCCTATAATTCACCCCTCCACTTT
D: TRBD2; J: TRBJ2-1; V: TRBV4-2; length: 17; size: many; CDR3: CASSPTGTSGSGNEQFF; DNA: TGTGCCAGCAGCCCCACCGGGACTAGCGGGAGTGGGAATGAGCAGTTCTTC
D: TRBD2; J: TRBJ2-5; V: TRBV11-2; length: 15; size: many; CDR3: CASSLDLSGATPQYF; DNA: TGTGCCAGCAGCTTAGATCTTAGCGGGGCAACTCCCCAGTACTTC
D: TRBD2; J: TRBJ2-7; V: TRBV27; length: 14; size: -; CDR3: CASSRTGTTREQYF; DNA: TGTGCCAGCAGCCGTACCGGGACTACTCGCGAGCAGTACTTC
D: TRBD1; J: TRBJ2-7; V: TRBV11-2; length: 14; size: -; CDR3: CASSFRDREYEQYF; DNA: TGTGCCAGCAGCTTCCGGGACAGGGAGTACGAGCAGTACTTC
D: TRBD1; J: TRBJ2-1; V: TRBV7-8; length: 15; size: -; CDR3: CASTLDRVGYNEQFF; DNA: TGTGCCAGCACCCTCGACAGGGTAGGTTACAATGAGCAGTTCTTC
D: TRBD2; J: TRBJ2-3; V: TRBV7-2; length: 17; size: many; CDR3: CASSLDALAGGVDTQYF; DNA: TGTGCCAGCAGCTTAGACGCTTTAGCGGGAGGGGTAGATACGCAGTATTTT
D: -; J: TRBJ2-1; V: TRBV11-2; length: 11; size: many; CDR3: CASTSSESQFF; DNA: TGTGCCAGCACTAGCTCGGAATCACAGTTCTTC
D: TRBD1; J: TRBJ1-4; V: TRBV11-1; length: 20; size: many; CDR3: CASSSSLPGTGVGRDEKLFF; DNA: TGTGCCAGCAGCTCATCGCTACCCGGGACAGGGGTAGGTCGAGATGAAAAACTGTTTTTT
D: TRBD1; J: TRBJ2-5; V: TRBV28; length: 15; size: -; CDR3: CASRHSGTEEETQYF; DNA: TGTGCCAGCCGACATTCCGGGACAGAGGAGGAGACCCAGTACTTC
D: TRBD1; J: TRBJ1-1; V: TRBV18; length: 15; size: many; CDR3: CASSPPGQLNTEAFF; DNA: TGTGCCAGCTCACCACCGGGACAGTTGAACACTGAAGCTTTCTTT
D: -; J: TRBJ1-1; V: TRBV24-1; length: 12; size: -; CDR3: CATSDEGTEAFF; DNA: TGTGCCACCAGTGATGAGGGAACTGAAGCTTTCTTT
D: TRBD1; J: TRBJ2-7; V: TRBV20-1; length: 11; size: many; CDR3: CSARTGYEQYF; DNA: TGCAGTGCTCGGACAGGGTACGAGCAGTACTTC
D: TRBD2; J: TRBJ2-7; V: TRBV9; length: 16; size: many; CDR3: CASSPSSLAGGGEQYF; DNA: TGTGCCAGCAGCCCCTCGTCCCTAGCGGGAGGAGGCGAGCAGTACTTC
D: -; J: TRBJ1-1; V: TRBV20-1; length: 12; size: -; CDR3: CSSTRGNTEAFF; DNA: TGCAGTTCCACACGGGGAAACACTGAAGCTTTCTTT
D: -; J: TRBJ1-6; V: TRBV7-9; length: 19; size: many; CDR3: CASSSPPGVPSSYNSPLHF; DNA: TGTGCCAGCAGCTCACCACCGGGAGTCCCGAGCTCCTATAATTCACCCCTCCACTTT
D: -; J: TRBJ1-6; V: TRBV30; length: 16; size: many; CDR3: CAWSGPRGAYNSPLHF; DNA: TGTGCCTGGAGTGGCCCCCGGGGGGCCTATAATTCACCCCTCCACTTT
D: TRBD2; J: TRBJ2-1; V: TRBV10-3; length: 14; size: many; CDR3: CAISATSGSIEQFF; DNA: TGTGCCATCAGCGCGACTAGCGGGAGTATTGAGCAGTTCTTC
D: TRBD2; J: TRBJ2-5; V: TRBV12-3/TRBV12-4; length: 21; size: many; CDR3: CASSSSTAAVRLAGDQETQYF; DNA: TGTGCCAGCAGTTCGTCAACCGCAGCGGTACGACTAGCGGGGGACCAAGAGACCCAGTACTTC
D: -; J: TRBJ2-3; V: TRBV18; length: 16; size: many; CDR3: CASSLWGTTSTDTQYF; DNA: TGTGCCAGCTCACTTTGGGGGACGACTAGCACAGATACGCAGTATTTT
D: TRBD2; J: TRBJ2-4; V: TRBV11-2; length: 20; size: many; CDR3: CASSLGLGPLAGAGRNIQYF; DNA: TGTGCCAGCAGCTTAGGCCTCGGACCACTAGCGGGTGCCGGGAGGAACATTCAGTACTTC
D: TRBD1; J: TRBJ1-4; V: TRBV28; length: 16; size: many; CDR3: CASSLPYRGPDEKLFF; DNA: TGTGCCAGCAGTCTCCCCTACAGGGGGCCGGATGAAAAACTGTTTTTT
D: -; J: TRBJ1-1; V: TRBV29-1; length: 13; size: many; CDR3: CSVEWVNTLGAFF; DNA: TGCAGCGTTGAATGGGTAAACACCTTGGGAGCTTTCTTT
D: TRBD2; J: TRBJ2-1; V: TRBV30; length: 16; size: few; CDR3: CAWSPLLAGADNEQFF; DNA: TGTGCCTGGAGTCCGTTACTAGCGGGGGCCGACAATGAGCAGTTCTTC
D: -; J: TRBJ2-5; V: TRBV24-1; length: 14; size: many; CDR3: CATSDHGMSETQYF; DNA: TGTGCCACCAGTGACCATGGGATGTCAGAGACCCAGTACTTC
D: TRBD2; J: TRBJ2-3; V: TRBV28; length: 15; size: many; CDR3: CASSLAAGGGDTQYF; DNA: TGTGCCAGCAGTTTAGCGGCGGGAGGAGGAGATACGCAGTATTTT
D: -; J: TRBJ2-7; V: TRBV6-2/TRBV6-3; length: 13; size: many; CDR3: CASSYRGLNEQYF; DNA: TGTGCCAGCAGTTACCGGGGCCTCAACGAGCAGTACTTC
D: TRBD2; J: TRBJ2-7; V: TRBV2; length: 15; size: many; CDR3: CASSGLAGYGAEQYF; DNA: TGTGCCAGCAGTGGGCTAGCGGGCTACGGGGCAGAGCAGTACTTC
D: TRBD1; J: TRBJ2-7; V: TRBV27; length: 14; size: many; CDR3: CASSLRTGGYEQYF; DNA: TGTGCCAGCAGTTTAAGGACAGGGGGTTATGAGCAGTACTTC
D: TRBD2; J: TRBJ2-4; V: TRBV10-1; length: 20; size: few; CDR3: CASSDPPPGLAGGCGNIQYF; DNA: TGCGCCAGCAGTGACCCCCCCCCGGGACTAGCGGGAGGTTGTGGAAACATTCAGTACTTC
D: -; J: TRBJ2-1; V: TRBV7-8; length: 14; size: many; CDR3: CASSHSEVQNEQFF; DNA: TGTGCCAGCAGCCATTCGGAGGTTCAAAATGAGCAGTTCTTC
D: -; J: TRBJ2-7; V: TRBV5-1; length: 14; size: -; CDR3: CASSGGWVDYEQYF; DNA: TGCGCCAGCAGCGGGGGGTGGGTCGACTACGAGCAGTACTTC
D: -; J: TRBJ1-3; V: TRBV28; length: 16; size: -; CDR3: CASSFVECPEWDTIYF; DNA: TGTGCCAGCAGTTTTGTCGAGTGTCCCGAATGGGACACCATATATTTT